The present T cell receptor beta chain was sequenced within a study of cytomegalovirus exposure and HLA in healthy donors. Findings and limits, study-wide: CMV antigen specificity was confirmed in vitro for a few CMV-associated chains.

V dropped 2 bases and J dropped 4; count of bases not matched to a gene: 8. The germline V gene encodes CDR1 SGHVS and CDR2 FQNEAQ. The CDR3 runs to 16 residues. Primers: 60 Vbeta forward and 13 Jbeta reverse. Sequencing was performed with immunoSEQ multiplex PCR; in TCRdb, only in-frame clones are kept and a portion is missing. The table records under 150,000 clones, roughly two thirds of them present only once. This clone was detected once. Its antigen remains unknown. This chain uses TRBV7-8 with TRBJ1-5; 7 nucleotides line up with TRBD1. The specimen sequenced was PBMCs. This sequence originates from a human donor in good health. The CDR3 loop reads CASSLMGQFGNQPQHF. As DNA, the CDR3 is TGTGCCAGCAGCTTAATGGGACAGTTCGGAAATCAGCCCCAGCATTTT. Combining the CDR3 with reference TRBV7-8 and TRBJ1-5 gives the whole variable domain GAGVSQSPRYKVAKRGQDVALRCDPISGHVSLFWYQQALGQGPEFLTYFQNEAQLDKSGLPSDRFFAERPEGSVSTLKIQRTQQEDSAVYLCASSLMGQFGNQPQHFGDGTRLSIL.